The 24 T cell receptor beta chains below all came from one sample that was sequenced in a study of blood T cell repertoires in COVID-19. Profiling relied on immunoSEQ multiplex PCR, and the TCRdb table lists in-frame clones only, not all of them. The sample carries around 300,000 clones, 75% to 90% recorded once. The sequenced material came from peripheral blood. The origin of the receptors is a young man with active or convalescent COVID-19.

The V and J genes are TRBV23-1 and TRBJ2-1; 11 bases are a match to TRBD1. TRBV23-1 belongs to the ORF category, with a function that is uncertain. Trimming cost V 2 bases and J 6 bases; bases outside gene matches: 6. This CDR3 is 16 amino acids long. CDR3 nucleotides: TGCGCCAGCAGTCAAGGTGCCGGGACAGGGGGCAATGAGCAGTTCTTC. It is translated as CASSQGAGTGGNEQFF.

The V and J genes are TRBV19 and TRBJ1-1, with TRBD1 matching over 8 bases. CDR3 length: 13 amino acids. Germline CDR1 LNHDA, CDR2 SQIVND (reference sequence). The V gene end was trimmed by 4 bases and the J gene end by 4 bases; junction bases not matched to a gene: 2. This CDR3 reads CASSKDRVTEAFF. For the CDR3, the DNA is TGTGCCAGTAGTAAGGACAGGGTCACTGAAGCTTTCTTT.

CDR3 protein: CASSLGTSVYNEQFF. DNA of the CDR3: TGTGCCAGCAGTTTAGGGACTAGCGTATACAATGAGCAGTTCTTC. J is TRBJ2-1 and V is TRBV27, with 10 bases fitting TRBD2. After removal of 2 bases from V and 4 bases from J, the junction contained 2 bases not matched to a gene. Germline CDR1 and CDR2: MNHEY and SMNVEV (reference sequence). The CDR3 is 15 amino acids.

The chain employs TRBV25-1 and TRBJ1-2; D uncertain. The CDR3 extends over 14 amino acids. Germline CDR1 reads MGHDK; CDR2 reads SYGVNS. Trimming took 1 base from V and 1 from J, leaving 7 bases between them. CDR3: CASSELADNYGYTF. CDR3 bases: TGTGCCAGCAGTGAATTAGCAGATAACTATGGCTACACCTTC.

This chain uses TRBV4-3 with TRBJ1-2; the match to TRBD1 covers 12 bases. Per the germline V gene, CDR1 is LGHNA and CDR2 is YSLEER. This CDR3 has 16 residues. Trimming at V came to 4 bases and at J to 0 bases, leaving 3 bases not matched to a gene. The CDR3 DNA sequence: TGCGCCAGCAGCCGGGGACAGGGGGCGACTAACTATGGCTACACCTTC. This encodes CASSRGQGATNYGYTF.

The V and J genes are TRBV18 and TRBJ2-7, with D perhaps matching TRBD1 (6 bases). CDR1 and CDR2 (germline): KGHSH, LQKENI. The CDR3 sequence is 15 residues long. Trimming shortened V by 3 bases and J by 5 bases, and 17 bases separated the two germline ends. The CDR3 DNA is TGTGCCAGCTCACCCTCACAGGGCCCCAGTAACGAGCAGTACTTC. This codes for CASSPSQGPSNEQYF.

The V and J genes are TRBV4-1 and TRBJ2-7, with unresolved D. V lost 0 bases and J 6 bases, leaving 12 bases between the germline ends. Germline V gene sequence: CDR1 MGHRA, CDR2 YSYEKL. The CDR3 runs 14 residues. For the CDR3, the DNA is TGCGCCAGCAGCCAAGATCCCCTCTTCGTCGAGCAGTACTTC. As protein: CASSQDPLFVEQYF.

V gene TRBV23-1 combines with J gene TRBJ2-1, with 8 bases that match TRBD2. TRBV23-1 is recorded as an ORF, its role being uncertain. The V gene end was trimmed by 4 bases and the J gene end by 3 bases; junction bases not matched to a gene: 17. The CDR3 contains 19 residues. The CDR3 nucleotides are TGCGCCAGCAGTCGGATTATAGCGGGAAAGACGGTAGTCTACAATGAGCAGTTCTTC. Encoded protein: CASSRIIAGKTVVYNEQFF.

The V and J genes are TRBV27 and TRBJ2-7; no clear D gene. The germline V gene has CDR1 MNHEY and CDR2 SMNVEV (reference sequence). Trimming removed 6 bases at V and 3 bases at J, with 15 bases between. The CDR3 has 14 residues. The CDR3: CASSQYTMGYEQYF. CDR3 in DNA: TGTGCCAGCAGCCAGTACACTATGGGCTACGAGCAGTACTTC.

J is TRBJ2-7 and V is TRBV6-9; 7 bases agree with TRBD2. Looked up from germline, CDR1 is MNHGY and CDR2 is SVAAGI. V shed 6 bases and J 3 bases; nucleotides not matched to a gene: 8. CDR3 length: 14 amino acids. This CDR3 reads CASSRRGSLYEQYF. The CDR3 coding sequence is TGTGCCAGCAGCCGTCGCGGGAGTCTCTACGAGCAGTACTTC.

V gene TRBV20-1 combines with J gene TRBJ1-2; 7 bases map to TRBD1. The CDR3 contains 15 residues. V trimming: 5 bases; J trimming: 1 base; junction bases outside the gene matches: 10. CDR1 and CDR2 (germline): DFQATT, SNEGSKA (reference sequence). The CDR3 spells CSAGDRAGGNYGYTF. CDR3 DNA: TGCAGTGCTGGTGACAGGGCGGGAGGTAACTATGGCTACACCTTC.

V gene TRBV7-9 combines with J gene TRBJ2-5, with 8 nucleotides matching TRBD2. Germline V gene data show CDR1 as SEHNR and CDR2 as FQNEAQ (reference sequence). Trimming cost V 8 bases and J 5 bases; bases outside gene matches: 4. The CDR3 sequence is 12 residues long. The CDR3 loop reads CASAGGGETQYF. The CDR3 bases are TGTGCCAGCGCGGGGGGCGGTGAGACCCAGTACTTC.

The V call is TRBV27, the J call TRBJ2-7; possible D gene TRBD1, 6 bases. Germline loops: CDR1 MNHEY, CDR2 SMNVEV (reference sequence). Trimming shortened V by 6 bases and J by 0 bases, and 12 bases separated the two germline ends. The CDR3 spans 14 residues. The CDR3 nucleotides read TGTGCCAGCAGATTCCAGGGGAGCTCCTACGAGCAGTACTTC. Translating it yields CASRFQGSSYEQYF.

V and J are TRBV29-1 and TRBJ2-7, with TRBD2 matching 10 bases. The germline gives CDR1 SQVTM, CDR2 ANQGSEA. V shed 5 bases, J shed 1 base, and the junction held 8 bases outside the gene matches. The CDR3 extends over 15 amino acids. For the CDR3, the DNA is TGCAGCGTTCTTCATAGCGGGAGGAGGTCCTACGAGCAGTACTTC. Translation gives CSVLHSGRRSYEQYF.

The chain joins TRBV6-5 to TRBJ1-2, with 9 bases fitting TRBD1. Germline loops: CDR1 MNHEY, CDR2 SVGAGI. V lost 6 bases to trimming and J lost 2 bases; unmatched junction nucleotides: 4. The CDR3 is 14 amino acids. In DNA, the CDR3 is TGTGCCAGCAGCGATACAGGGGGCAACTATGGCTACACCTTC. The encoded protein is CASSDTGGNYGYTF.

CDR3 DNA sequence: TGCGCCAGCAGCTTGGCGTCCGGTAAGGTGACTAGCTCCAGGGGTGAGCAGTACTTC. Protein: CASSLASGKVTSSRGEQYF. The chain couples TRBV5-1 to TRBJ2-7; possible D gene TRBD2, 7 bases. The CDR3 length is 19 residues. The V and J ends lost 0 bases and 7 bases respectively, with 29 bases between them. CDR1 SGHRS and CDR2 YFSETQ come from the germline V gene.

This clone has only a few counts. The V and J genes are TRBV4-3 and TRBJ1-4; the match to TRBD1 covers 9 bases. The germline CDR1 and CDR2 sequences are LGHNA and YSLEER. With 0 bases clipped from V and 8 bases from J, the junction kept 10 bases outside the gene matches. The CDR3 is made up of 17 amino acids. The CDR3 is CASSQEWRDRVKEKLFF. For the CDR3, the DNA is TGCGCCAGCAGCCAAGAATGGAGGGACAGGGTGAAGGAAAAACTGTTTTTT.

The gene calls are TRBV18 and TRBJ2-5; a weak D match, TRBD1 (5 bases). The CDR3 is 14 amino acids. From germline, CDR1 is KGHSH and CDR2 LQKENI. Trimming took 3 bases from V and 2 from J, leaving 10 bases between them. CDR3 DNA: TGTGCCAGCTCACCCTTGGACACTCAAGAGACCCAGTACTTC. Residues: CASSPLDTQETQYF.

The chain is built from TRBV21-1 and TRBJ2-7; no check of the table's D call, TRBD2, against the DNA was made. TRBV21-1 is a pseudogene segment. The CDR3 is made up of 14 amino acids. The CDR3 is CATLEGRLWDEQYF. CDR3 DNA sequence: TGTGCCACTTTGGAGGGGCGCCTCTGGGACGAGCAGTACTTC.

The chain links TRBV19 to TRBJ2-7, with TRBD1 matching 9 bases. The V gene end was trimmed by 5 bases and the J gene end by 7 bases; junction bases not matched to a gene: 9. This CDR3 contains 14 residues. The germline gives CDR1 LNHDA, CDR2 SQIVND (reference sequence). Here the CDR3 DNA reads TGTGCCAGTAGTCCCGGGACAGGGTGGCTGGAGCAGTACTTC. Its protein is CASSPGTGWLEQYF.

The gene calls are TRBV9 and TRBJ1-6; D might be TRBD1 (5 bases). CDR3 size: 17 residues. Trimming left V 4 bases short and J 2 bases short, with 16 bases between. Germline V gene sequence: CDR1 SGDLS, CDR2 YYNGEE. In DNA, the CDR3 is TGTGCCAGCAGCCCAGAGACAGCTTCAGCCTATAATTCACCCCTCCACTTT. It yields the protein CASSPETASAYNSPLHF.

This sequence joins TRBV28 and TRBJ1-1; the match to TRBD1 covers 10 bases. The CDR3 contains 14 residues. J lost 4 bases, V lost 5 bases, and 4 bases had no gene match. Looked up from germline, CDR1 is MDHEN and CDR2 is SYDVKM. In DNA, the CDR3 is TGTGCCAGCAGTCCACGGACAGGGGGCACTGAAGCTTTCTTT. Translating gives CASSPRTGGTEAFF.

The chain combines TRBV6-6 with TRBJ2-1; 9 bases align to TRBD2. J was trimmed by 0 bases and V by 5 bases; bases with no gene match: 23. The CDR3 covers 22 residues. Germline V gives CDR1 MNHNY, CDR2 SVGAGI (reference sequence). As DNA, the CDR3 is TGTGCCAGCAGTCCGCCTGAGACTAGCGGCAGACAGGATGTTTACTCCTACAATGAGCAGTTCTTC. Amino acid sequence: CASSPPETSGRQDVYSYNEQFF.

The chain is built from TRBV25-1 and TRBJ1-3; D gene uncertain. CDR1 and CDR2 from the germline V gene are MGHDK and SYGVNS. Trimming pared 6 bases from V and 4 bases from J, leaving 10 bases between. CDR3 length: 13 amino acids. CDR3 nucleotide sequence: TGTGCCAGCAGCACTGATTTCGGAAACACCATATATTTT. Translation gives CASSTDFGNTIYF.